This TCR beta chain stems from a study of T-cell memory formation after mild COVID-19. TCRdb recomputed calls from the 5' RACE reads with MiXCR, one row per CDR3 protein. The data contain about 58,000 distinct CDR3 sequences, about 27% of them singletons. Study-level points and caveats: Researchers could not confirm that second-wave clones peaking on day 37 targeted SARS-CoV-2.

Notes on this clonotype: As yet, its antigen is unknown.

This TCR derives from a man between 18 and 35 years old who had mild COVID-19 (a few samples of this study predate the infection). Cell type and time point are not known. The sample was PBMCs or a T cell subset sorted from them (not recorded which).

The CDR3 spells CASSGWTGHEEQYF. The CDR3 region has the DNA TGTGCCAGCAGTGGATGGACAGGGCATGAAGAGCAGTACTTC. The chain is built from TRBV7-9 and TRBJ2-7; 8 nucleotides align to TRBD1. Germline assignment: CDR1 SEHNR and CDR2 FQNEAQ (reference sequence). The CDR3 has 14 residues. V was clipped by 6 bases and J by 7 bases; unmatched bases: 11.